What follows are 30 T cell receptor beta chains derived from one specimen sequenced in a study of cytomegalovirus exposure and HLA in healthy donors. The PCR ran on 60 Vbeta and 13 Jbeta primers. Only in-frame clones appear in the TCRdb table, and some are missing; sequencing was by immunoSEQ multiplex PCR. The repertoire holds roughly 130,000 clones, with about 61% as singletons. Sequenced sample: PBMCs. All receptors come from a male donor in good health and CMV-seronegative.

The rearrangement links TRBV7-8 to TRBJ1-2, with D tentatively TRBD1 (5 bases). CDR1 and CDR2 from the germline V gene are SGHVS and FQNEAQ. Trimming pared 2 bases from V and 4 bases from J, leaving 17 bases between. CDR3 length: 16 residues. CDR3 in amino acids: CASSLSYTGRSYGYTF. The CDR3 DNA reads TGTGCCAGCAGCTTAAGTTACACAGGTCGATCCTATGGCTACACCTTC.

The chain is built from TRBV19 and TRBJ2-7, with TRBD1 as a possible D gene (7 bases). With 6 bases removed from V and 4 bases from J, the gap between germline ends came to 13 bases. CDR1 and CDR2 from the germline V gene are LNHDA and SQIVND (reference sequence). This CDR3 is 13 amino acids long. CDR3 nucleotide sequence: TGTGCCAGTAGCCTACAGGGGACTTACGAGCAGTACTTC. Its protein product is CASSLQGTYEQYF.

This clone was observed a few times. The chain links TRBV2 to TRBJ2-7; no firm D call. This CDR3 contains 13 residues. V was trimmed by 4 bases and J by 6 bases, leaving 13 bases between them. Germline V gene sequence: CDR1 SNHLY, CDR2 FYNNEI. This CDR3 reads CASSVELSSEQYF. The CDR3 DNA reads as TGTGCCAGCAGTGTCGAGCTATCGAGCGAGCAGTACTTC.

This clone was seen at least ten times. The CDR3 region is CASRSTGGKRDTQYF. The CDR3 DNA reads as TGTGCCAGCAGGTCGACAGGGGGCAAGAGGGATACGCAGTATTTT. The V and J genes are TRBV28 and TRBJ2-3, with 10 bases fitting TRBD1. The CDR3 has 15 amino acids. CDR1 is MDHEN, CDR2 SYDVKM, per germline. The trim removed 6 bases at V and 6 bases at J, leaving 9 bases unmatched.

This chain joins TRBV12-2 and TRBJ2-1; the table calls TRBD2, which could not be checked here. TRBV12-2 is a listed pseudogene. This CDR3 is 13 amino acids long. The CDR3 sequence: CASRLTSSDEQFF. CDR3 coding DNA: TGTGCAAGTCGCTTGACTAGCTCTGATGAGCAGTTCTTC.

The chain couples TRBV7-3 to TRBJ2-6, with TRBD1 matching over 8 bases. This CDR3 contains 15 residues. Germline loops: CDR1 SGHTA, CDR2 FQGTGA. After removal of 5 bases from V and 4 bases from J, the junction contained 4 bases not matched to a gene. The CDR3: CASSPGGLGANVLTF. CDR3 DNA sequence: TGTGCCAGCAGCCCAGGGGGCCTGGGGGCCAACGTCCTGACTTTC.

This chain connects TRBV7-3 to TRBJ2-7, with 10 bases identical to TRBD1. Germline V gene data show CDR1 as SGHTA and CDR2 as FQGTGA. There are 15 residues in the CDR3. The J segment lost 9 bases and the V segment lost 3 bases, leaving 11 bases of the junction unmatched. The CDR3 region has the DNA TGTGCCAGCAGCTTGACATACGGGACAGGGGTAGCGCAGTACTTC. As protein: CASSLTYGTGVAQYF.

The chain has TRBV6-6 and TRBJ2-7; D unclear. Germline assignment: CDR1 MNHNY and CDR2 SVGAGI (reference sequence). The V end lost 2 bases, the J end lost 4 bases, and 12 bases lay between the germline ends. The CDR3 has 14 residues. The CDR3 loop is CASSYEENPYEQYF. The CDR3 DNA follows: TGTGCCAGCAGTTACGAAGAGAATCCATACGAGCAGTACTTC.

The rearrangement joins TRBV7-6 to TRBJ1-3; D is perhaps TRBD1 (6 bases). Germline V gene sequence: CDR1 SGHVS, CDR2 FNYEAQ. The CDR3 is made up of 14 amino acids. The V gene lost 3 bases and the J gene lost 8 bases, with 14 bases spanning the gap. The CDR3 DNA reads as TGTGCCAGCAGCTTTCAGGGGCAATTTGACACCATATATTTT. Amino acid sequence: CASSFQGQFDTIYF.

This chain links TRBV6-1 with TRBJ2-5, with D uncertain. Germline V gene lookup returns CDR1 MNHNS and CDR2 SASEGT. The V end lost 2 bases, the J end lost 4 bases, and 17 bases lay between the germline ends. The CDR3 contains 16 residues. The CDR3 here is CASSELLIVRGETQYF. The DNA for the CDR3 is TGTGCCAGCAGTGAACTGTTGATCGTCAGAGGAGAGACCCAGTACTTC.

V usage is TRBV13 and J usage is TRBJ2-7; possibly TRBD1 for D (6 bases). The CDR3 sequence is 15 residues long. CDR1 and CDR2 (germline): PRHDT, FYEKMQ (reference sequence). V lost 0 bases and J lost 6, with 15 bases in between. CDR3 in amino acids: CASSLGAGVAVEQYF. The CDR3 DNA sequence: TGTGCCAGCAGCTTAGGGGCAGGGGTCGCCGTCGAGCAGTACTTC. Full variable domain (remainder filled in from reference TRBV13 and TRBJ2-7): AAGVIQSPRHLIKEKRETATLKCYPIPRHDTVYWYQQGPGQDPQFLISFYEKMQSDKGSIPDRFSAQQFSDYHSELNMSSLELGDSALYFCASSLGAGVAVEQYFGPGTRLTVT.

The chain joins TRBV19 to TRBJ1-5; no firm D call. Germline CDR1 and CDR2: LNHDA and SQIVND (reference sequence). The CDR3 contains 15 residues. V lost 9 bases and J 3 bases, leaving 18 bases between the germline ends. The DNA of the CDR3 is TGTGCCAGCGGAGGTCTGGGAGTCGACAATCAGCCCCAGCATTTT. It codes for CASGGLGVDNQPQHF.

The chain has TRBV14 and TRBJ2-7; D is unclear. This CDR3 is 13 amino acids long. Trimming shortened V by 0 bases and J by 7 bases, and 10 bases separated the two germline ends. Germline V lookup: CDR1 SGHDN, CDR2 FVKESK. Here the CDR3 DNA reads TGTGCCAGCAGCCAAGATATGGCCAGGGAGCAGTACTTC. This sequence encodes CASSQDMAREQYF. The full variable domain, with the rest looked up from reference TRBV14 and TRBJ2-7, is EAGVTQFPSHSVIEKGQTVTLRCDPISGHDNLYWYRRVMGKEIKFLLHFVKESKQDESGMPNNRFLAERTGGTYSTLKVQPAELEDSGVYFCASSQDMAREQYFGPGTRLTVT.

Here the CDR3 reads CASSEPGQGQEFF. The DNA for the CDR3 is TGCGCCAGCAGTGAGCCCGGACAGGGGCAGGAGTTCTTC. V gene TRBV10-2 combines with J gene TRBJ2-1, with 9 bases fitting TRBD1. The germline gives CDR1 WSHSY, CDR2 SAAADI. CDR3 length: 13 amino acids. With 2 bases clipped from V and 14 bases from J, the junction kept 7 bases outside the gene matches.

The rearrangement links TRBV7-3 to TRBJ2-1, with D tentatively TRBD2 (6 bases). Germline V CDR1 and CDR2: SGHTA, FQGTGA. The CDR3 has 15 residues. Trimming took 2 bases from V and 9 from J, leaving 17 bases between them. CDR3 loop: CASSLVEGLGGEQFF. DNA of the CDR3: TGTGCCAGCAGCTTAGTCGAAGGGTTGGGAGGTGAGCAGTTCTTC.

This clone was counted between two and nine times. At one of its ends the junction is not consistent with the germline gene, which may arise from a read error. CDR3 DNA sequence: TGTTCCAGCAGCTCTGCGATGGGACAGGGAAATTCACCCCTCCACTTT. Protein product: CSSSSAMGQGNSPLHF. The genes are TRBV7-9 and TRBJ1-6; 9 bases fit TRBD1. This CDR3 has 16 amino acids. Germline V gene lookup returns CDR1 SEHNR and CDR2 FQNEAQ (reference sequence). Based on the CDR3 plus reference TRBV7-9 and TRBJ1-6, the full variable domain is DTGVSQNPRHKITKRGQNVTFRCDPISEHNRLYWYRQTLGQGPEFLTYFQNEAQLEKSRLLSDRFSAERPKGSFSTLEIQRTEQGDSAMYLCSSSSAMGQGNSPLHFGNGTRLTVT.

This clone was seen a few times. The rearrangement joins TRBV18 to TRBJ1-4; TRBD1 might be the D (5 bases). Trimming took 3 bases from V and 3 from J, leaving 11 bases between them. This CDR3 comprises 15 residues. Germline assignment: CDR1 KGHSH and CDR2 LQKENI. DNA for the CDR3: TGTGCCAGCTCACCGTTGACAGACCCTAATGAAAAACTGTTTTTT. This sequence encodes CASSPLTDPNEKLFF. The full variable domain, with the rest looked up from reference TRBV18 and TRBJ1-4, is NAGVMQNPRHLVRRRGQEARLRCSPMKGHSHVYWYRQLPEEGLKFMVYLQKENIIDESGMPKERFSAEFPKEGPSILRIQQVVRGDSAAYFCASSPLTDPNEKLFFGSGTQLSVL.

In this sample, this clone turned up a few times. This chain joins TRBV7-8 and TRBJ2-7, with 9 bases that match TRBD1. The germline CDR1 and CDR2 sequences are SGHVS and FQNEAQ. The CDR3 runs 15 residues. The trim removed 7 bases at V and 5 bases at J, leaving 12 bases unmatched. The CDR3 here is CASNPRRDRDHEQYF. The CDR3 region has the DNA TGTGCCAGCAATCCGAGGCGGGACAGGGACCACGAGCAGTACTTC.

This sequence joins TRBV10-3 and TRBJ2-2, with D unclear. Looked up from germline, CDR1 is ENHRY and CDR2 is SYGVKD. Trimming cost V 5 bases and J 5 bases, with 3 bases left between them. This CDR3 is 11 amino acids long. The CDR3 region has the DNA TGTGCCATCAGTCAGACCGGGGAGCTGTTTTTT. It translates to CAISQTGELFF.

The rearrangement links TRBV19 to TRBJ1-2, with TRBD1 matching 10 bases. V dropped 7 bases and J dropped 7; count of bases not matched to a gene: 12. CDR1 and CDR2 from the germline V gene are LNHDA and SQIVND (reference sequence). The CDR3 has 15 residues. CDR3 amino acids: CASTAGQGPQGGYTF. The CDR3 DNA is TGTGCCAGTACCGCGGGACAGGGGCCTCAGGGTGGCTACACCTTC. Supplemented by reference TRBV19 and TRBJ1-2, the full variable domain reads DGGITQSPKYLFRKEGQNVTLSCEQNLNHDAMYWYRQDPGQGLRLIYYSQIVNDFQKGDIAEGYSVSREKKESFPLTVTSAQKNPTAFYLCASTAGQGPQGGYTFGSGTRLTVV.

This chain connects TRBV7-3 to TRBJ2-7; D might be TRBD1 (5 bases). This CDR3 region has 14 residues. V was cut by 1 base and J by 2 bases, with 9 bases left in between. The germline CDR1 and CDR2 sequences are SGHTA and FQGTGA. DNA for the CDR3: TGTGCCAGCAGCTTAATGCCAGGGACCTACGAGCAGTACTTC. Its protein is CASSLMPGTYEQYF.

The chain carries TRBV5-4 and TRBJ1-6; 8 bases are a match to TRBD1. The germline gives CDR1 SGHNT, CDR2 YYREEE (reference sequence). The CDR3 is made up of 18 amino acids. Trimming cost V 4 bases and J 3 bases; bases outside gene matches: 12. This CDR3 reads CASSGRTGSKDYNSPLHF. CDR3 coding DNA: TGTGCCAGCAGCGGACGGACAGGGTCCAAGGACTATAATTCACCCCTCCACTTT.

The rearrangement joins TRBV5-1 to TRBJ2-7; 7 bases are shared with TRBD1. V lost 4 bases, J lost 4 bases, and 11 bases stayed unmatched. The CDR3 sequence is 15 residues long. Germline CDR1 and CDR2: SGHRS and YFSETQ. The CDR3 is CASSPLWDSLYEQYF. The CDR3 coding sequence is TGCGCCAGCAGCCCTCTCTGGGACAGCCTATACGAGCAGTACTTC.

This clone has just a few counts. The chain recombines TRBV4-1 with TRBJ1-2; TRBD1 matches at 7 bases. The CDR3 covers 14 residues. The trim removed 3 bases at V and 8 bases at J, leaving 9 bases unmatched. From germline, CDR1 is MGHRA and CDR2 YSYEKL. CDR3 nucleotides: TGCGCCAGCAGCCAGCCGGGACAGTCGCGAGGCTACACCTTC. Its translation: CASSQPGQSRGYTF.

The chain recombines TRBV4-1 with TRBJ1-2; D is possibly TRBD1 (6 bases). Germline V gives CDR1 MGHRA, CDR2 YSYEKL. The CDR3 is made up of 13 amino acids. V was pared by 3 bases and J by 3 bases, with 8 bases between. The CDR3 protein is CASSHAGDYGYTF. The CDR3 nucleotides read TGCGCCAGCAGCCACGCAGGGGACTATGGCTACACCTTC.

This clone was picked up a small number of times. The rearrangement links TRBV30 to TRBJ2-5; TRBD2 matches 7 bases. The J call may be wrong; the DNA end is better matched by TRBJ2-7. Germline CDR1 and CDR2: GTSNPN and SVGIG (reference sequence). The CDR3 consists of 12 residues. This CDR3 is CAFSGTNYEQYF. The CDR3 DNA is TGTGCCTTCTCCGGGACTAACTACGAGCAGTACTTC.

This rearrangement joins TRBV7-9 to TRBJ2-5; D perhaps matches TRBD1 (6 bases). CDR1 and CDR2 from the germline V gene are SEHNR and FQNEAQ (reference sequence). The CDR3 has 16 residues. V was trimmed by 5 bases and J by 3 bases, leaving 19 bases between them. The CDR3, as DNA: TGTGCCAGCAGCGACCTACAGGGTAGGGGCAAAGAGACCCAGTACTTC. Its protein is CASSDLQGRGKETQYF.

This clone occurred a few times. The chain has TRBV7-6 and TRBJ1-2; 11 nucleotides match TRBD1. V lost 5 bases to trimming and J lost 4 bases; unmatched junction nucleotides: 6. The germline CDR1 and CDR2 sequences are SGHVS and FNYEAQ. The CDR3 extends over 15 amino acids. DNA for the CDR3: TGTGCCAGCAGCCCTGGACAGGGGGCAACCTATGGCTACACCTTC. Translating it yields CASSPGQGATYGYTF.

V gene TRBV7-8 combines with J gene TRBJ2-3, with 7 bases fitting TRBD2. V shed 1 base, J shed 2 bases, and the junction held 6 bases outside the gene matches. Germline values: CDR1 SGHVS, CDR2 FQNEAQ. This CDR3 comprises 16 residues. The CDR3, as DNA: TGTGCCAGCAGCTTAGTCGGCGGGGGAGACACAGATACGCAGTATTTT. Its translation: CASSLVGGGDTDTQYF.

CDR3 residues: CASSQDRGTGVYQETQYF. The CDR3 DNA is TGCGCCAGCAGCCAAGATCGAGGGACAGGGGTATACCAAGAGACCCAGTACTTC. This chain joins TRBV4-3 and TRBJ2-5; 10 bases are a match to TRBD1. CDR3 size: 18 residues. V shed 0 bases, J shed 0 bases, and the junction held 7 bases outside the gene matches. Germline CDR1 and CDR2: LGHNA and YSLEER.